The present entry profiles one T cell receptor (beta chain) with its context. The data were produced by immunoSEQ multiplex PCR, yet TCRdb's version contains in-frame clones alone and is incomplete. The repertoire holds hundreds of thousands of clones, with around 87% as singletons. V lost 4 bases, J lost 4 bases, and 15 bases stayed unmatched. This CDR3 has 18 amino acids. The germline CDR1 and CDR2 sequences are LNHNV and YYDKDF (reference sequence). This sample was taken from a study of shared T cell receptors in the human thymus. This sample also belongs to another study, concerning human thymus T cells. In that study: Resections obtained during corrective heart surgery supplied the thymus tissue. The authors found apparently biased V and J gene usage in thymic and blood repertoires. In unrelated individuals, thymic repertoires overlapped highly, according to related research.

V usage is TRBV15 and J usage is TRBJ2-1; 8 bases are shared with TRBD1. The receptor was isolated from a boy younger than two with a congenital heart defect. Sample: thymocytes. The CDR3 spells CATSNQEGGQGFYNEQFF. CDR3 in DNA: TGTGCCACCAGCAACCAAGAGGGCGGACAGGGATTTTACAATGAGCAGTTCTTC.